This record looks at one T cell receptor (beta chain) sequence and its context. Its antigen is unknown. These data belong to a study of vaccination effects on CD4 cells after COVID-19. The CDR3 sequence is 17 residues long. V shed 3 bases and J shed 6 bases, with 18 bases lying between them. The V gene's germline CDR1 is LNHDA and CDR2 SQIVND (reference sequence). Method: immunoSEQ multiplex PCR; TCRdb's copy keeps in-frame clones and lacks some. The repertoire holds roughly 70,000 clones, with around 70% as singletons. Expansion with viral peptide pools was applied to antigen-specific CD4+ T cells by the ViraFEST assay prior to sequencing. Isolation of CD4+ T cells took place after less than twelve days of culture. Sometime from March through December 2020, the person acquired a SARS-CoV-2 infection that PCR confirmed.

The TCR comes from a human donor who had a prior SARS-CoV-2 infection. J is TRBJ1-6 and V is TRBV19; D gene ambiguous. Sequences were derived from CD4+ T cells from PBMCs cultured with HIV peptides, sampled before COVID-19 vaccination. Stated subset: HIV-1 Nef peptide pool negative control/reference culture. In DNA, the CDR3 is TGTGCCAGTAGTATTAGAGTCCCCGAACGTGTTAATTCACCCCTCCACTTT. Its protein product is CASSIRVPERVNSPLHF.